Listed below are T cell receptor beta chains from one sample, sequenced in a study of blood T cell repertoires in COVID-19. Sequencing was performed with immunoSEQ multiplex PCR; in TCRdb, only in-frame clones are kept and a portion is missing. The sample lists around 170,000 clones, around nine tenths seen once, with roughly 0.58% in the top ten. The specimen was peripheral blood. Receptors originate from a man aged 60 to 75 with COVID-19, enrolled during active disease. CDR3s include the opening cysteine and the closing phenylalanine or tryptophan. D genes are given only for firm matches. Part of the rows lack a size; the others show once, few, many or a class for expanded clones.

TRBV9	TRBJ1-3	.	.	TGTGCCAGCAGCGCTTCAGACAGGCCCTTCTCTGGAAACACCATATATTTT	CASSASDRPFSGNTIYF
TRBV7-3	TRBJ1-1	.	.	TGTGCCAGCAGCTCCGGAGGGGGGGCGTTGAACACTGAAGCTTTCTTT	CASSSGGGALNTEAFF
TRBV5-4	TRBJ1-2	.	TRBD1	TGTGCCAGCAGCGCACAGGGGGCGCTGCGTTACACCTTC	CASSAQGALRYTF
TRBV27	TRBJ1-2	.	.	TGTGCCAGCAGTTTTCAGGGTTTGGATGGCTACACCTTC	CASSFQGLDGYTF
TRBV18	TRBJ2-7	.	TRBD1	TGTGCCAGCTCACCCTGGGACAGGGAGGACTCCTACGAGCAGTACTTC	CASSPWDREDSYEQYF
TRBV12-3/TRBV12-4	TRBJ1-2	.	.	TGTGCCAGCAGTTTGGGCTCAACCTATGGCTACACCTTC	CASSLGSTYGYTF
TRBV18	TRBJ1-1	.	.	TGTGCCAGCTCACCAGCGCTCAACACTGAAGCTTTCTTT	CASSPALNTEAFF
TRBV5-1	TRBJ1-1	.	TRBD1	TGCGCCAGCAGCTTGGGTGGGACAGGGGGTATAGCTTTCTTT	CASSLGGTGGIAFF
TRBV19	TRBJ1-5	.	TRBD1	TGTGCCAGTAATTGGGACAGGGGAAGCAATCAGCCCCAGCATTTT	CASNWDRGSNQPQHF
TRBV2	TRBJ1-2	.	TRBD1	TGTGCCAGCTCCAGGTCCCCGGACAGGGGATACGGCTACACCTTC	CASSRSPDRGYGYTF
TRBV27	TRBJ1-1	.	.	TGTGCCAGCAGTCCTCCGGGACATATGGAAGCTTTCTTT	CASSPPGHMEAFF
TRBV3-1/TRBV3-2	TRBJ2-4	.	TRBD1	TGTGCCAGCAGCCAAGGGGACAGGAACATTCAGTACTTC	CASSQGDRNIQYF
TRBV20-1	TRBJ1-2	.	.	TGCAGTGCTAGTCCTCCCTCGAAACTTAACTATGGCTACACCTTC	CSASPPSKLNYGYTF
TRBV29-1	TRBJ2-7	.	TRBD1	TGCAGCGTCGTGACAGGGGGGAGCTCCTACGAGCAGTACTTC	CSVVTGGSSYEQYF
TRBV6-2/TRBV6-3	TRBJ2-7	.	.	TGTGCCAGCAGTGTCCGGGGGTACGAGCAGTACTTC	CASSVRGYEQYF
TRBV3-1/TRBV3-2	TRBJ1-2	.	.	TGTGCCAGCAGCCAAGCTGGAGGAAGGTATGGCTACACCTTC	CASSQAGGRYGYTF
TRBV28	TRBJ1-1	.	.	TGTGCCAGCAGCACAGGGCCTAACACTGAAGCTTTCTTT	CASSTGPNTEAFF
TRBV5-8	TRBJ1-6	.	.	TGTGCCAGCAGCGGTGGGCCCAGGCGACCCCTCCACTTT	CASSGGPRRPLHF
TRBV9	TRBJ2-5	.	TRBD2	TGTGCCAGCAGCCCGACGACTAGCGGGTACCAAGAGACCCAGTACTTC	CASSPTTSGYQETQYF
TRBV7-3	TRBJ2-3	.	TRBD1	TGTGCCAGCAGCCCCGGGACAGTCGCAGATACGCAGTATTTT	CASSPGTVADTQYF
TRBV6-2/TRBV6-3	TRBJ1-5	.	TRBD1	TGTGCCAGCAGTCAAGGGACAGGGGGCAATCAGCCCCAGCATTTT	CASSQGTGGNQPQHF
TRBV11-3	TRBJ2-7	.	.	TGTGCCAGCAGCTCCGCAGGGGACGAGCAGTACTTC	CASSSAGDEQYF
TRBV5-8	TRBJ1-1	.	TRBD1	TGTGCCAGCAGCGCACAGGGGATAAGGAACACTGAAGCTTTCTTT	CASSAQGIRNTEAFF
TRBV24-1	TRBJ1-5	.	.	TGTGCCACCAGTGATTCAAGGACAGGCAATCAGCCCCAGCATTTT	CATSDSRTGNQPQHF
TRBV5-4	TRBJ1-1	.	.	TGTGCCAGCAGCTTGAGGGGAAACACTGAAGCTTTCTTT	CASSLRGNTEAFF
TRBV5-1	TRBJ1-2	.	TRBD1	TGCGCCAGCAGCACCGGACAGGGGGCTTGGGGCTACACCTTC	CASSTGQGAWGYTF
TRBV24-1	TRBJ2-1	once	TRBD1	TGTGCCACCAGTGACCCGGGACAGGGGGATAGAGAGCAGTTCTTC	CATSDPGQGDREQFF
TRBV19	TRBJ2-5	.	TRBD1	TGTGCCAGTAGTATATCGGACAGGGGATTAGGTTGGCAAGAGACCCAGTACTTC	CASSISDRGLGWQETQYF
TRBV28	TRBJ1-5	.	.	TGTGCCAGCAGTTTGGGTGGGGCACCCAGCAATCAGCCCCAGCATTTT	CASSLGGAPSNQPQHF
TRBV11-2	TRBJ2-2	once	.	TGTGCCAGCAGCTTGGTCGGGGGCACCGGGGAGCTGTTTTTT	CASSLVGGTGELFF
TRBV6-5	TRBJ1-3	.	.	TGTGCCAGCAGCGACTCCACTGGAAACACCATATATTTT	CASSDSTGNTIYF
TRBV9	TRBJ2-1	.	.	TGTGCCAGCAGTTTCAACTCCTACAATGAGCAGTTCTTC	CASSFNSYNEQFF
TRBV5-1	TRBJ2-7	.	TRBD1	TGCGCCAGCAGAACAGGACAGGGGAATTACGAGCAGTACTTC	CASRTGQGNYEQYF
TRBV9	TRBJ1-1	.	TRBD1	TGTGCCAGCAGCGCCAGACAGGGAGGAACTGAAGCTTTCTTT	CASSARQGGTEAFF
TRBV4-3	TRBJ1-4	.	.	TGCGCCAGCAGCCAATTGGGACTGGGCCAAAAACTGTTTTTT	CASSQLGLGQKLFF
TRBV7-2	TRBJ2-7	.	TRBD1	TGTGCCAGCAGCTTAGGGACAGGGAACTACGAGCAGTACTTC	CASSLGTGNYEQYF
TRBV30	TRBJ1-5	.	.	TGTGCCTGGAGTTTGGGCCTCAATCAGCCCCAGCATTTT	CAWSLGLNQPQHF
TRBV6-5	TRBJ1-2	.	.	TGTGCCAGCAGTAGGGGTGGTAACTATGGCTACACCTTC	CASSRGGNYGYTF
TRBV7-7	TRBJ2-2	.	TRBD1	TGTGCTAGCAGCTTATCGGGACAGGGGACCGGGGAGCTGTTTTTT	CASSLSGQGTGELFF
TRBV24-1	TRBJ1-4	.	TRBD1	TGTGCCACCAGTGACCCGGGACAGGGTAATGAAAAACTGTTTTTT	CATSDPGQGNEKLFF
TRBV18	TRBJ1-2	once	.	TGTGCCAGCTCCCTAGACCTGACAGGAGAAATTGGCTACACCTTC	CASSLDLTGEIGYTF
TRBV16	TRBJ1-1	.	.	TGTGCCAGCAGCCAAACCTTCCAGGGTACGGCGGCTTTCTTT	CASSQTFQGTAAFF
TRBV18	TRBJ1-5	.	.	TGTGCCAGCTCACCAACGGGGAATAGCAATCAGCCTCAGCATTTT	CASSPTGNSNQPQHF
TRBV7-2	TRBJ1-5	.	TRBD1	TGTGCCAGCAGTACAGGGGTGAGTCAGCCCCAGCATTTT	CASSTGVSQPQHF
TRBV2	TRBJ1-1	.	TRBD1	TGTGCCAGCAGTCTACAGGGGTCCGACACTGAAGCTTTCTTT	CASSLQGSDTEAFF